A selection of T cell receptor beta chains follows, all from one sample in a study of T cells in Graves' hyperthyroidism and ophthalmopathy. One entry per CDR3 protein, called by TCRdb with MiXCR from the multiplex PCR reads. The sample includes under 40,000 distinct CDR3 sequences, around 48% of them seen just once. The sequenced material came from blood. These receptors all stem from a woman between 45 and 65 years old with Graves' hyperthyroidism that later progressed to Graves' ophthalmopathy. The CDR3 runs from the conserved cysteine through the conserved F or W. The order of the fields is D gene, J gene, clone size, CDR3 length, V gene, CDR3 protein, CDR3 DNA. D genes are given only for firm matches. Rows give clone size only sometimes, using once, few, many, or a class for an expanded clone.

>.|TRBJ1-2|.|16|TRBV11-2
CASSLERVGENYGYTF
TGTGCCAGCAGCTTAGAGCGGGTAGGAGAAAACTATGGCTACACCTTC
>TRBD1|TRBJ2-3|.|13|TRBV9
CASSRQGAHEQYF
TGTGCCAGCAGCCGCCAGGGGGCCCATGAGCAGTATTTT
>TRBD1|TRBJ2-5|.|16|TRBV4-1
CASSQEERQGRETQYF
TGCGCCAGCAGCCAAGAGGAAAGACAGGGGCGCGAGACCCAGTACTTC
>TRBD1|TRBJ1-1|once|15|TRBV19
CASSMSRQGDTEAFF
TGTGCCAGTAGTATGTCTAGACAGGGGGACACTGAAGCTTTCTTT
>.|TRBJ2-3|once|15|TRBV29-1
CSVEAAVDHPDTQYF
TGCAGCGTTGAGGCTGCTGTCGACCACCCAGATACGCAGTATTTT
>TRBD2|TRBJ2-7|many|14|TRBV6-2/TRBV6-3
CASRRLAGVYEQYF
TGTGCCAGCAGAAGACTAGCGGGAGTATACGAGCAGTACTTC
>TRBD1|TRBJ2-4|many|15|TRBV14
CASSGPGTGGNIQYF
TGTGCCAGCAGCGGACCCGGGACAGGGGGAAACATTCAGTACTTC
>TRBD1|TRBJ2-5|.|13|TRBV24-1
CATTGTGRETQYF
TGTGCCACCACAGGGACAGGGAGGGAGACCCAGTACTTC
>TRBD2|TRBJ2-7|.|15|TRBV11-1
CASSPELAGVGEQYF
TGTGCCAGCAGCCCGGAACTAGCGGGAGTAGGCGAGCAGTACTTC
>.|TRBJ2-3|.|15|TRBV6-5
CASSHSAGRSYEQYF
TGTGCCAGCAGTCACTCGGCAGGGAGGTCCTACGAGCAGTATTTT
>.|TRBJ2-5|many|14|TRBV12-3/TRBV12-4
CASSLAGLQETQYF
TGTGCCAGCAGTTTAGCGGGGCTACAAGAGACCCAGTACTTC
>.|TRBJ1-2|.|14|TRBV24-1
CATSEPGTVYGYTF
TGTGCCACCAGTGAACCCGGGACGGTCTATGGCTACACCTTC
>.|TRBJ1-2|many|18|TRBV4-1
CASSQGPQTALRPYGYTF
TGCGCCAGCAGCCAAGGCCCCCAAACCGCATTACGGCCCTATGGCTACACCTTC
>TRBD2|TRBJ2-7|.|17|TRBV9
CASSPIRLAGGYYEQYF
TGTGCCAGCAGCCCCATCCGACTAGCGGGAGGATACTACGAGCAGTACTTC
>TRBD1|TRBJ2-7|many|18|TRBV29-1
CSVWTGGFANSFTYEQYF
TGCAGCGTATGGACAGGGGGCTTTGCTAACTCTTTCACCTACGAGCAGTACTTC
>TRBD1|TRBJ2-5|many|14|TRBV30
CAFATGQGQETQYF
TGTGCCTTTGCGACGGGACAGGGACAAGAGACCCAGTACTTC
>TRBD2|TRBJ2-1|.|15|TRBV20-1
CSARVSGGLYNEQFF
TGCAGTGCTAGAGTTAGCGGGGGTCTCTACAATGAGCAGTTCTTC
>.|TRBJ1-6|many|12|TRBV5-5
CASSDSLSPLHF
TGTGCCAGCAGTGACAGCCTTTCACCCCTCCACTTT